One and the same sample provided the 7 T cell receptor beta chains below, sequenced in a study of technical replicates of blood from several donors. Using immunoSEQ multiplex PCR, the repertoire was profiled, and TCRdb retains in-frame clones only, with some absent. The table records approximately 81,000 clones, 96% of them present only once. Input material: T cells isolated from PBMCs. The receptors derive from a human donor in good health.

The chain joins TRBV5-4 to TRBJ2-7; a possible D gene is TRBD1 (6 bases). Per germline, CDR1 SGHNT and CDR2 YYREEE (reference sequence). The ends were cut back, 1 base at V and 3 bases at J, with 14 bases in the middle. The CDR3 spans 15 residues. CDR3 in amino acids: CASSLHRETYYEQYF. The DNA of the CDR3 is TGTGCCAGCAGCTTGCACAGGGAGACCTACTACGAGCAGTACTTC.

This clone was seen just once. The CDR3 is CASSIYRDSNQPQHF. The CDR3 nucleotides read TGTGCCAGCAGCATATACAGGGATAGCAATCAGCCCCAGCATTTT. This chain connects TRBV4-2 to TRBJ1-5; TRBD1 is a possible D gene (6 bases). There are 15 residues in the CDR3. V lost 5 bases, J lost 0 bases, and 11 bases lay in between. Germline loops: CDR1 LGHNA, CDR2 YNFKEQ.

The chain links TRBV4-2 to TRBJ2-1; TRBD2 matches at 12 bases. CDR3 length: 17 residues. The germline CDR1 and CDR2 sequences are LGHNA and YNFKEQ. The trim removed 2 bases at V and 4 bases at J, leaving 6 bases unmatched. CDR3 bases: TGTGCCAGCAGCCAACAGACTAGCGGGAGTAGTTACAATGAGCAGTTCTTC. Translating it yields CASSQQTSGSSYNEQFF.

This clone was counted only a few times. The chain has TRBV4-3 and TRBJ1-2; D unclear. V dropped 0 bases and J dropped 10 bases, with 6 bases sitting between them. Looked up from germline, CDR1 is LGHNA and CDR2 is YSLEER. This CDR3 spans 11 amino acids. CDR3 residues: CASSQDLFYTF. CDR3 coding DNA: TGCGCCAGCAGCCAAGATCTATTCTACACCTTC.

The gene calls are TRBV28 and TRBJ2-7; tentatively, D is TRBD2 (5 bases). Trimming stripped 6 bases from V and 2 bases from J, with 17 bases between. The CDR3 is made up of 15 amino acids. Germline loops: CDR1 MDHEN, CDR2 SYDVKM. The CDR3 DNA reads as TGTGCCAGCAGACCTTCTAGCTACTATACCTACGAGCAGTACTTC. It yields the protein CASRPSSYYTYEQYF.

The rearrangement joins TRBV5-1 to TRBJ2-7, with D tentatively TRBD1 (6 bases). Trimming shortened V by 2 bases and J by 4 bases, and 13 bases separated the two germline ends. The germline CDR1 and CDR2 sequences are SGHRS and YFSETQ. This CDR3 region has 14 residues. DNA for the CDR3: TGCGCCAGCAGCTTAGGACAGTCTTCATACGAGCAGTACTTC. Translation: CASSLGQSSYEQYF.

The chain carries TRBV2 and TRBJ2-7; tentative D call: TRBD2 (5 bases). Germline V CDR1 and CDR2: SNHLY, FYNNEI. The CDR3 extends over 14 amino acids. The V and J ends lost 4 bases and 0 bases respectively, with 10 bases between them. The CDR3 DNA sequence: TGTGCCAGCAGTGGAGAGGGTCTCTCCTACGAGCAGTACTTC. Translation gives CASSGEGLSYEQYF.